This paragraph reports one T cell receptor (beta chain). These data originate in a study of cytomegalovirus exposure and HLA in healthy donors. The ends lost 0 bases at V and 0 bases at J; junction bases unmatched: 10. The CDR3 length is 18 residues. CDR1 SGHNT and CDR2 YYREEE come from the germline V gene (reference sequence). Use of 60 Vbeta and 13 Jbeta primers characterized the PCR. Here immunoSEQ multiplex PCR was the method, and the copy in TCRdb shows in-frame clones only, minus some. The sample holds a few hundred thousand clones, about four fifths seen once. This sequence was found in a man aged 25 to 40 in good health and CMV-seronegative. The V call is TRBV5-4, the J call TRBJ2-7, with 9 bases identical to TRBD2. Material: PBMCs. CDR3 region: CASSLVAPSGESSYEQYF. CDR3 nucleotides: TGTGCCAGCAGCTTGGTAGCGCCTAGCGGGGAGAGCTCCTACGAGCAGTACTTC.